This paragraph covers one T cell receptor beta chain sequence. This sample is drawn from a study of cytomegalovirus exposure and HLA in healthy donors. Study overall: According to later analysis, the same platform produced the 120 validation and about 700 first-cohort repertoires.

Sequencing used immunoSEQ multiplex PCR; TCRdb keeps in-frame clones, though not all of them. The table has about 360,000 clones, 86% seen once. The V gene lost 4 bases and the J gene lost 3 bases, with 14 bases spanning the gap. The CDR3 is made up of 14 amino acids. Germline V gene data show CDR1 as SGHTS and CDR2 as YDEGEE. The sequencing input was PBMCs. V gene TRBV5-8 combines with J gene TRBJ2-7; perhaps TRBD1 as D (5 bases). The sequence derives from a woman aged 18 to 35 in good health and CMV-seronegative. The CDR3 DNA is TGTGCCAGCAGCCTTACTAACAGGTTCTACGAGCAGTACTTC. The encoded protein is CASSLTNRFYEQYF.